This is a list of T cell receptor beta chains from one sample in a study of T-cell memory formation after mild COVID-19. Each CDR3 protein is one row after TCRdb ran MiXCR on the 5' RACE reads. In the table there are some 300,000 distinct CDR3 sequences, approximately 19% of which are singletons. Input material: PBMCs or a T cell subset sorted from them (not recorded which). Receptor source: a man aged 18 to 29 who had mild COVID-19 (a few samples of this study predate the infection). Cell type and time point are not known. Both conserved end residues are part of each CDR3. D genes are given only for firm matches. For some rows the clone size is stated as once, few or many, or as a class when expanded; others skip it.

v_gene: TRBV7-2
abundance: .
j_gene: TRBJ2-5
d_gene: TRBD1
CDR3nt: TGTGCCAGCAGCCAACCGGACAGGGTCGAGACCCAGTACTTC
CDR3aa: CASSQPDRVETQYF

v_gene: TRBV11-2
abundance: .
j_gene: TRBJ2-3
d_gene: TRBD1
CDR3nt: TGTGCCAGCGCATCCGGGACAGGGGTTTCCGATACGCAGTATTTT
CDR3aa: CASASGTGVSDTQYF

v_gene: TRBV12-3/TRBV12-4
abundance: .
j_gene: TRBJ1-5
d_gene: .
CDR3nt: TGTGCCAGCATGGGGGGATCGGGCAATCAGCCCCAGCATTTT
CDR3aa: CASMGGSGNQPQHF

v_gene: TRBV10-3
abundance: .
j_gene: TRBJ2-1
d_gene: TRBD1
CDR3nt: TGTGCCACCGTGGACAGGTACTACAATGAGCAGTTCTTC
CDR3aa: CATVDRYYNEQFF

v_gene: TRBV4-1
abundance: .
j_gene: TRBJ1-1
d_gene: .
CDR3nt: TGCGCCAGCAGCCGAGGACTACAGGGTACCAAGAACACTGAAGCTTTCTTT
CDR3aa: CASSRGLQGTKNTEAFF

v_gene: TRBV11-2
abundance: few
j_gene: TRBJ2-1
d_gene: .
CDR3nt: TGTGGAGTAGGGAGCCTCTACAATGAGCAGTTCTTC
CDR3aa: CGVGSLYNEQFF

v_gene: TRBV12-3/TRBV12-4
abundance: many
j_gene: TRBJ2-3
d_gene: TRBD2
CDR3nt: TGTGCCAGCAGTTCAGTAGCGGGGGGCACAGATACGCAGTATTTT
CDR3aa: CASSSVAGGTDTQYF

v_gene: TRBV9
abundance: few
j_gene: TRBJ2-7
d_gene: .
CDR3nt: TGTGCCAGCAGCGGGAAGGCGAGGGGGGATAATTACGAGCAGTACTTC
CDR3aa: CASSGKARGDNYEQYF

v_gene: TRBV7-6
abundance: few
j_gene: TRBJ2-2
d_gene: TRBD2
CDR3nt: TGTGCCAGCAGCGCCGGGGGGGCCCGGGAGCTGTTTTTT
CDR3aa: CASSAGGARELFF

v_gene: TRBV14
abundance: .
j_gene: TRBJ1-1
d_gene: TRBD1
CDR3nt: TGTGCCAGCAGCCCAAAACCGGGACAGCTGAACACTGAAGCTTTCTTT
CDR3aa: CASSPKPGQLNTEAFF

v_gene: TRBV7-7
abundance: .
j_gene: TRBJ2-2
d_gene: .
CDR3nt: TGTGCCAGCAGCCGCCTCGGAGACACCGGGGAGCTGTTTTTT
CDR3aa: CASSRLGDTGELFF

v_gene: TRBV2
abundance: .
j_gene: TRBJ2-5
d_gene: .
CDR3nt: TGTGCCAGCAGCTGGACGACAGAGACCCAGTACTTC
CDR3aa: CASSWTTETQYF

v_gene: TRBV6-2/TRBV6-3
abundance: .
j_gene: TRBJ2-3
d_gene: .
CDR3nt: TGTGCCAGCAGTTACTCGACCCTCGGGCGAGATACGCAGTATTTT
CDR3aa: CASSYSTLGRDTQYF

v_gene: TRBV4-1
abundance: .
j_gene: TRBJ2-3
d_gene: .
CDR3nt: TGCGCCAGCAGCCAAGAGAGGGTTGAGCGCGGGACAGATACGCAGTATTTT
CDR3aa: CASSQERVERGTDTQYF

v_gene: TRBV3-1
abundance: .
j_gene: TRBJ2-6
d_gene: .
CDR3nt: TGTGCCAGCAGCTTCACAGTGGCTGGGGCCAACGTCCTGACTTTC
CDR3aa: CASSFTVAGANVLTF

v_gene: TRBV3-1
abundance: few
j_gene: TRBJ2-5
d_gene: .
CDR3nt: TGTGCCAGCAGCCATAACCCCGGACAGCAAGAGACCCAGTACTTC
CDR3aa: CASSHNPGQQETQYF

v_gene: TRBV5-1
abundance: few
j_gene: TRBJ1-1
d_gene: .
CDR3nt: TGCGCCAGCAGCTTGGATCCGGGTATAGTTGATGAAGCTTTCTTT
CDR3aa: CASSLDPGIVDEAFF

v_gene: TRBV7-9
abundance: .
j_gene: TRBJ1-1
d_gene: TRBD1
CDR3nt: TGTGCCAGCAGCCAGGCGACAGGGGAAGCTTTCTTT
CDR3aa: CASSQATGEAFF

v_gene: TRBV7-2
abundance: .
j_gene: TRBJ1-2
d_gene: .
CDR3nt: TGTGCCAGCAGCTTAGAGAATATGCTCGGCTACACCTTC
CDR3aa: CASSLENMLGYTF

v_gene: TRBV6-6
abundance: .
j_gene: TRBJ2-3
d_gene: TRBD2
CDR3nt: TGTGCCAGCCGTCCCGCGGGGGTGGATACGCAGTATTTT
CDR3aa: CASRPAGVDTQYF

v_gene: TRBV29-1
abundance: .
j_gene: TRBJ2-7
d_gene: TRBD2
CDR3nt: TGCAGCGTCCGACTAGCGGGGGGCCGGGTCGAGCAGTACTTC
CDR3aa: CSVRLAGGRVEQYF

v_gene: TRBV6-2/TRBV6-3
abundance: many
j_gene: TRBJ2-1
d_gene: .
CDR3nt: TGTGCCAGCAGCCAAGACTCCCCCTACAATGAGCAGTTCTTC
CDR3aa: CASSQDSPYNEQFF

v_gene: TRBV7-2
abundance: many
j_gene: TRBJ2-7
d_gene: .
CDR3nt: TGTGCCAGCAGCTTAGTTGGGGGGCTATTCGACGAGCAGTACTTC
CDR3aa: CASSLVGGLFDEQYF

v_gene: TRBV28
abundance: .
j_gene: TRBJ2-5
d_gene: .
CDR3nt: TGTGCCAGCAAGGACAGAGTCCAAGAGACCCAGTACTTC
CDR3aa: CASKDRVQETQYF

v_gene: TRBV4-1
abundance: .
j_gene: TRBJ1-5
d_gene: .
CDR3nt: TGCGCCAGCAGCAACAGGTTCAATCAGCCCCAGCATTTT
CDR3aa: CASSNRFNQPQHF

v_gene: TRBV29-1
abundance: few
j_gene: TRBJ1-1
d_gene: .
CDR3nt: TGCAGCGTTGCAGAGGCTGAGTACACTGAAGCTTTCTTT
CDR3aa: CSVAEAEYTEAFF

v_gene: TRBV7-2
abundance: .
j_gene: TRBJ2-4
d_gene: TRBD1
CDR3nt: TGTGCCAGCAGCTTACACACAGGGGGATTAACCAAAAACATTCAGTACTTC
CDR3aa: CASSLHTGGLTKNIQYF

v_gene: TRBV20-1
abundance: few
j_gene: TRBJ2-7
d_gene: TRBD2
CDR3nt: TGCAGCCCTAGCGGGGGGGATCGAGAGCAGTACTTC
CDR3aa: CSPSGGDREQYF

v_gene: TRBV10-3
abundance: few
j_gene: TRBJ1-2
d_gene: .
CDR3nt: TGTGCCATCTCAGGGACGGAAAAAAACTATGGCTACACCTTC
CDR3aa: CAISGTEKNYGYTF

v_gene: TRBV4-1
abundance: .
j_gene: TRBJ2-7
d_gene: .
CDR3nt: TGCGCCAGCAGCCAGGCCTCTTCTGGCTACGAGCAGTACTTC
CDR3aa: CASSQASSGYEQYF

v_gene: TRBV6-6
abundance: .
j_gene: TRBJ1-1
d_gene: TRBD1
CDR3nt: TGTGCCAGCAGTTCCGACAGGGGAAGCACTGAAGCTTTCTTT
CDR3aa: CASSSDRGSTEAFF

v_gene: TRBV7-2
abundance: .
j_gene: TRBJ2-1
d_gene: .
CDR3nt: TGTGCCAGCAGCTCGAAAGAACAGGGCCCTGAGCAGTTCTTC
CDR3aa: CASSSKEQGPEQFF

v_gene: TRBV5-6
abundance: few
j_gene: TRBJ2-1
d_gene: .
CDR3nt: TGTGCCAGCAGCTGGGGGACGCAATATCACTACAATGAGCAGTTCTTC
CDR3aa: CASSWGTQYHYNEQFF

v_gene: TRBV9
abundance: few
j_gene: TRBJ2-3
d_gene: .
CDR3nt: TGTGCCAGCAGCTACTCCGGGGTGACGGCCACAGATACGCAGTATTTT
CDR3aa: CASSYSGVTATDTQYF

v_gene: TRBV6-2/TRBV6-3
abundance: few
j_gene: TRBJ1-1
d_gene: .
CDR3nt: TGTGCCAGCTTTGGAGGGGGGCTCACTGAAGCTTTCTTT
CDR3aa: CASFGGGLTEAFF

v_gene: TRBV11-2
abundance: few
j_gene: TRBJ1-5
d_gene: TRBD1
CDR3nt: TGTGCCAGCAGCCGGGACAGGGCTCAGCCCCAGCATTTT
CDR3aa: CASSRDRAQPQHF

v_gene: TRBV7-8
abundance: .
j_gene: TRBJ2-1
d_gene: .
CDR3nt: TGTGCCAGCAGCCCGGTTCAGTATGAGCAGTTCTTC
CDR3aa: CASSPVQYEQFF

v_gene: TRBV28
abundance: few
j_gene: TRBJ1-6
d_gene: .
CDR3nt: TGTGCCAGCAGTTCCCCCGGCGAGGATGTAGGGAATTCACCCCTCCACTTT
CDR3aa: CASSSPGEDVGNSPLHF

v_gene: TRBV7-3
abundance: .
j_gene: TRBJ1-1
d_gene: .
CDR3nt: TGTGCCAGCAGCTCCACAGGCCCCGGGGAAGCTTTCTTT
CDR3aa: CASSSTGPGEAFF

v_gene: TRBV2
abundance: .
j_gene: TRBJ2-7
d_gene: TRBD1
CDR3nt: TGTGCCACCACCCGGGACAGCTTTTCTTACGAGCAGTACTTC
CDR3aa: CATTRDSFSYEQYF

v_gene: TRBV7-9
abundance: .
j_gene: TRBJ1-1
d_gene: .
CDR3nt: TGTGCCAGCAGCTTAGGATCCGGTACCCTGGCTTTCTTT
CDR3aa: CASSLGSGTLAFF

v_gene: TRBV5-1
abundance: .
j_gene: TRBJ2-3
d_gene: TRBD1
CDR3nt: TGCGCCAGCAGCGCGGGACAGGGCACAGATACGCAGTATTTT
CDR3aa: CASSAGQGTDTQYF

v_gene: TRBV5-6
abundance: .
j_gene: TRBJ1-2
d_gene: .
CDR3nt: TGTGCCAGCAGCTCCAGGGTTTTCCACACCTTC
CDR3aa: CASSSRVFHTF

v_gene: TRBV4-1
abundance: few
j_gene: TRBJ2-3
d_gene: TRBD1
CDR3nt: TGCGCCAGCAGCCAAGGTTGGAGACAGGGGGGAGATACGCAGTATTTT
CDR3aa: CASSQGWRQGGDTQYF

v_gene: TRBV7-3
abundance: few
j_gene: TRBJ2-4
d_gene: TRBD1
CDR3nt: TGTGCCAGCAGCACTGGGACAGGGGTAACAAAAAACATTCAGTACTTC
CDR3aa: CASSTGTGVTKNIQYF

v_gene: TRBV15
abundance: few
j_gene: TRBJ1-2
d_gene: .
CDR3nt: TGTGCCACCAGCAGAGATTTGGGGAACTATGGCTACACCTTC
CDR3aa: CATSRDLGNYGYTF

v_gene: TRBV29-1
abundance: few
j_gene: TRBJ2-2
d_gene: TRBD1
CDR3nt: TGCAGCGCCAAGGGGGCGGCCGGGGAGCTGTTTTTT
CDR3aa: CSAKGAAGELFF